This TCR beta chain comes out of a study of blood T cell repertoires in COVID-19. In the original analysis: For nucleated cells, counts were estimated from reference gene primer amplification. Sequencing was performed with immunoSEQ multiplex PCR; in TCRdb, only in-frame clones are kept and a portion is missing. Clone size and the V and J calls come from that table; the DNA yielded D and trimming. This table holds some 310,000 clones, roughly nine tenths found once. The length of the CDR3 is 14 residues. CDR1 is LNHDA and CDR2 is SQIVND in the germline V gene (reference sequence). Deletions cut 8 bases from V and 0 bases from J, with 14 bases between.

The sequence derives from a woman aged 30 to 39 who had recovered from COVID-19. Sequencing input: PBMCs or T cells enriched from blood (not recorded which). V and J are TRBV19 and TRBJ2-7; weak D call: TRBD2 (5 bases). The CDR3 bases are TGTGCCAGTTCGTTGGCGGGTCCCTCCTACGAGCAGTACTTC. This codes for CASSLAGPSYEQYF. Full variable domain (outside the CDR3, taken from reference TRBV19 and TRBJ2-7): DGGITQSPKYLFRKEGQNVTLSCEQNLNHDAMYWYRQDPGQGLRLIYYSQIVNDFQKGDIAEGYSVSREKKESFPLTVTSAQKNPTAFYLCASSLAGPSYEQYFGPGTRLTVT.